This T cell receptor beta chain was identified in a study of blood T cells in healthy people across ages. This clonotype has only a few counts. Next came a second PCR, run for about 7 to 12 cycles, which used a sample-barcoded 5' primer along with a J-beta primer mix. One entry per CDR3 protein, called by TCRdb with MiXCR from the 5' RACE reads. The sample holds more than 1,000,000 distinct CDR3 sequences; around 27% are singletons and the top ten take approximately 0.75%. CDR3 length: 16 residues. V lost 4 bases and J lost 5; bases outside the gene matches: 13. CDR1 SGHRS and CDR2 YFSETQ come from the germline V gene. These same records also appear under a second study, on T cells of mothers and their children. From that second work: Addition of sample barcodes and 2-4 random nucleotides occurred through the M1S primer of the second PCR. Each child gave a few million TCR beta CDR3 reads (each mother, over 9 million).

The sample consisted of blood. The receptor's source is a girl aged 2-10 years in good health. V usage is TRBV5-1 and J usage is TRBJ2-5, with 8 positions matching TRBD1. CDR3 sequence: CASSPSWTGTSETQYF. For the CDR3, the DNA is TGCGCCAGCAGCCCGTCCTGGACAGGGACGAGTGAGACCCAGTACTTC. Complete variable domain (other parts from reference TRBV5-1 and TRBJ2-5): KAGVTQTPRYLIKTRGQQVTLSCSPISGHRSVSWYQQTPGQGLQFLFEYFSETQRNKGNFPGRFSGRQFSNSRSEMNVSTLELGDSALYLCASSPSWTGTSETQYFGPGTRLLVL.